The 9 T cell receptor beta chains presented below share a single source sample, sequenced in a study of T cell responses to AZD1222 COVID-19 vaccine. TCRdb keeps only in-frame clones here, not all; method: immunoSEQ multiplex PCR. Among around 100,000 clones listed, over 75% were seen once. Sequenced material: peripheral blood, taken on day 0 of MenACWY control vaccination. These receptor sequences come from an adult in good health.

This clone has just one count. J is TRBJ2-3 and V is TRBV2, with 7 bases aligning to TRBD1. This CDR3 region has 16 residues. Germline CDR1 is SNHLY and CDR2 is FYNNEI. V gave up 5 bases and J gave up 0 bases; unmatched junction bases: 8. The CDR3 here is CASSYNRGGSTDTQYF. CDR3 nucleotides: TGTGCCAGCAGTTATAACAGGGGTGGGAGCACAGATACGCAGTATTTT.

The chain couples TRBV5-1 to TRBJ2-5; the match to TRBD2 covers 12 bases. Trimming at V came to 1 base and at J to 4 bases, leaving 8 bases not matched to a gene. Germline lookup yields CDR1 SGHRS and CDR2 YFSETQ. The CDR3 contains 17 residues. CDR3 sequence (DNA): TGCGCCAGCAGCTTGAGTCTGACTAGCGGGGGTGTAGAGACCCAGTACTTC. Amino acid sequence: CASSLSLTSGGVETQYF.

This chain joins TRBV10-3 and TRBJ1-1; D gene unclear. There are 12 residues in the CDR3. Germline CDR1 reads ENHRY; CDR2 reads SYGVKD. The germline V and J ends were trimmed by 4 bases and 6 bases, with 9 bases remaining between them. DNA for the CDR3: TGTGCCATCAGTGGAGGGAGGGCTGAAGCTTTCTTT. Translating it yields CAISGGRAEAFF.

V and J are TRBV5-4 and TRBJ2-6, with D tentatively TRBD1 (5 bases). Deletions cut 0 bases from V and 4 bases from J, with 8 bases between. The CDR3 extends over 15 amino acids. Looked up from germline, CDR1 is SGHNT and CDR2 is YYREEE (reference sequence). CDR3 sequence (DNA): TGTGCCAGCAGCTTGGAAGGGGCCGGGGCCAACGTCCTGACTTTC. It specifies CASSLEGAGANVLTF.

The chain joins TRBV18 to TRBJ2-7, with 7 bases identical to TRBD1. Germline assignment: CDR1 KGHSH and CDR2 LQKENI. Losses at the gene ends were 4 bases for V and 0 bases for J; bases not matched to a gene: 3. The CDR3 spans 14 residues. The CDR3 DNA follows: TGTGCCAGCTCACAGGGGGCGGGCTCCTACGAGCAGTACTTC. This codes for CASSQGAGSYEQYF.

This chain connects TRBV11-2 to TRBJ2-7, with TRBD1 matching over 11 bases. The CDR3 runs 17 residues. Germline V lookup: CDR1 SGHAT, CDR2 FQNNGV. J gave up 1 base and V 3 bases, and 8 bases lay outside the gene matches. Here the CDR3 reads CASSLLPGTGGSYEQYF. The CDR3 DNA reads TGTGCCAGCAGCTTGCTCCCCGGGACAGGGGGTTCCTACGAGCAGTACTTC.

CDR3: CASSSPREASTYEQYF. The CDR3 coding sequence is TGTGCCAGCAGCTCCCCGCGGGAGGCCTCAACCTACGAGCAGTACTTC. This rearrangement joins TRBV7-2 to TRBJ2-7; 8 bases are shared with TRBD2. Germline assignment: CDR1 SGHTA and CDR2 FQGNSA. J was trimmed by 2 bases and V by 4 bases; bases with no gene match: 10. The CDR3 has 16 amino acids. Full variable domain (remainder filled in from reference TRBV7-2 and TRBJ2-7): GAGVSQSPSNKVTEKGKDVELRCDPISGHTALYWYRQSLGQGLEFLIYFQGNSAPDKSGLPSDRFSAERTGGSVSTLTIQRTQQEDSAVYLCASSSPREASTYEQYFGPGTRLTVT.

In its sample, this clone was seen a few times. The J gene is TRBJ1-4, the V gene TRBV5-1; 7 bases match TRBD1. This CDR3 is 16 amino acids long. V gave up 4 bases and J gave up 2 bases; unmatched junction bases: 8. The germline CDR1 and CDR2 sequences are SGHRS and YFSETQ. This CDR3 reads CASSRDPGQTNEKLFF. CDR3 coding DNA: TGCGCCAGCAGCCGTGACCCGGGACAGACTAATGAAAAACTGTTTTTT. Variable domain in full (rest from reference TRBV5-1 and TRBJ1-4): KAGVTQTPRYLIKTRGQQVTLSCSPISGHRSVSWYQQTPGQGLQFLFEYFSETQRNKGNFPGRFSGRQFSNSRSEMNVSTLELGDSALYLCASSRDPGQTNEKLFFGSGTQLSVL.

The CDR3 protein is CASSSWAISYEQYF. CDR3 in DNA: TGTGCCAGCAGCTCTTGGGCGATCTCCTACGAGCAGTACTTC. This rearrangement joins TRBV11-2 to TRBJ2-7; no firm D call. Germline loops: CDR1 SGHAT, CDR2 FQNNGV. V lost 4 bases and J 0 bases, leaving 10 bases between the germline ends. The length of the CDR3 is 14 residues.